These 23 T cell receptor beta chains originate from one sample sequenced in a study of cytomegalovirus exposure and HLA in healthy donors listed by TCRdb under 2017. Libraries were made using the immunoSEQ multiplex PCR assay. A mixture of 60 forward primers for TCR Vbeta segments and 13 reverse primers for TCR Jbeta segments was used in the multiplex PCR. The clones in this table, taken by TCRdb from immuneACCESS, are in-frame only. Not every clone is retained; where verified, under half of the shortfall comes from an unresolved V gene, and the cause of the rest is unknown. The sample contains around 150,000 clones, around 63% of them found a single time. The ten largest clones capture approximately 1.6% of the sample. Sequenced: PBMCs. Every receptor here comes from a human donor in good health.

The chain combines TRBV9 with TRBJ1-4, with TRBD1 as a possible D gene (5 bases). This CDR3 contains 16 residues. Trimming shortened V by 0 bases and J by 7 bases, and 16 bases separated the two germline ends. Germline CDR1 reads SGDLS; CDR2 reads YYNGEE. This CDR3 reads CASSVGGGNKVEKLFF. CDR3 bases: TGTGCCAGCAGCGTAGGGGGCGGGAACAAGGTTGAAAAACTGTTTTTT.

The CDR3 here is CARSFFPGLLHF. The CDR3 bases are TGTGCCAGAAGCTTCTTCCCGGGTCTCCTCCACTTT. The rearrangement uses TRBV5-3 and TRBJ1-6; D unresolved. TRBV5-3 has ORF status, its function being uncertain. CDR3 size: 12 residues. V lost 2 bases to trimming and J lost 15 bases, with 12 bases between them.

This clone was seen a few times. This chain links TRBV28 with TRBJ2-1, with 8 bases fitting TRBD1. The V gene end was trimmed by 6 bases and the J gene end by 10 bases; junction bases not matched to a gene: 5. CDR1 and CDR2 (germline): MDHEN, SYDVKM. The CDR3 has 12 residues. Written as DNA, the CDR3 is TGTGCCAGCAGGCAGGGGGCGAGGGAGCAGTTCTTC. Translation gives CASRQGAREQFF.

V usage is TRBV7-9 and J usage is TRBJ2-2; D might be TRBD2 (5 bases). CDR1 SEHNR and CDR2 FQNEAQ come from the germline V gene (reference sequence). Deletions cut 3 bases from V and 0 bases from J, with 11 bases between. The CDR3 has 16 residues. CDR3 sequence (DNA): TGTGCCAGCAGCTTCGGGGAGATTGCGAACACCGGGGAGCTGTTTTTT. This gives the protein CASSFGEIANTGELFF.

J is TRBJ2-1 and V is TRBV9; 9 bases match TRBD2. After removal of 1 base from V and 10 bases from J, the junction contained 9 bases not matched to a gene. The germline gives CDR1 SGDLS, CDR2 YYNGEE. The CDR3 is 15 amino acids. CDR3 protein: CASSVNPSGIGEQFF. The CDR3 coding sequence is TGTGCCAGCAGCGTAAATCCTAGCGGGATTGGCGAGCAGTTCTTC.

This clone appeared a few times. At one boundary the junction diverges from the germline segment, which might be a read error. This chain links TRBV2 with TRBJ2-5; 7 bases map to TRBD2. Per the germline V gene, CDR1 is SNHLY and CDR2 is FYNNEI. This CDR3 has 11 amino acids. The DNA for the CDR3 is TGTGCCAGCAGTCCCGGGACTATTCATGACTTC. It is translated as CASSPGTIHDF.

The chain carries TRBV11-2 and TRBJ2-7, with 8 bases that match TRBD1. This CDR3 contains 15 residues. V lost 5 bases, J lost 5 bases, and 11 bases stayed unmatched. In germline, CDR1 is SGHAT, CDR2 FQNNGV. The CDR3 bases are TGTGCCAGCAGCGATACAAGGCAGGGGGCTGACGAGCAGTACTTC. This sequence encodes CASSDTRQGADEQYF.

The chain carries TRBV4-3 and TRBJ1-2, with unresolved D. Germline CDR1 and CDR2: LGHNA and YSLEER. The germline V and J ends were trimmed by 0 bases and 3 bases, with 5 bases remaining between them. The CDR3 is 13 residues long. CDR3 amino acids: CASSQDTDYGYTF. The CDR3 nucleotides are TGCGCCAGCAGCCAAGATACAGACTATGGCTACACCTTC.

This chain joins TRBV5-1 and TRBJ2-7; the D gene is possibly TRBD1 (5 bases). CDR3 length: 15 residues. Per germline, CDR1 SGHRS and CDR2 YFSETQ. Deletions cut 0 bases from V and 6 bases from J, with 16 bases between. DNA for the CDR3: TGCGCCAGCAGCTTGGGTGATAGCCCTAGGGGCGAGCAGTACTTC. It yields the protein CASSLGDSPRGEQYF. Combining the CDR3 with reference TRBV5-1 and TRBJ2-7 gives the whole variable domain KAGVTQTPRYLIKTRGQQVTLSCSPISGHRSVSWYQQTPGQGLQFLFEYFSETQRNKGNFPGRFSGRQFSNSRSEMNVSTLELGDSALYLCASSLGDSPRGEQYFGPGTRLTVT.

The rearrangement joins TRBV15 to TRBJ2-7; the D is unclear. V was trimmed by 0 bases and J by 7 bases, leaving 10 bases between them. CDR3 size: 13 residues. The germline V gene has CDR1 LNHNV and CDR2 YYDKDF (reference sequence). The CDR3 nucleotides are TGTGCCACCAGCAGAGAGGTTTGGCAGGAGCAGTACTTC. Translation gives CATSREVWQEQYF.

The chain joins TRBV6-5 to TRBJ2-1, with 10 bases that match TRBD2. CDR1 MNHEY and CDR2 SVGAGI come from the germline V gene. The ends lost 5 bases at V and 13 bases at J; junction bases unmatched: 8. This CDR3 region has 13 residues. For the CDR3, the DNA is TGTGCCAGCAGTCGGGCTAGCGGGAGACCCCAGTTCTTC. Residues: CASSRASGRPQFF.

This clone was seen only a few times. This rearrangement joins TRBV28 to TRBJ1-2, with a tentative D call TRBD1 (6 bases). With 3 bases removed from V and 5 bases from J, the gap between germline ends came to 16 bases. This CDR3 has 15 residues. Germline values: CDR1 MDHEN, CDR2 SYDVKM. CDR3 in amino acids: CASSLGGARAYGYTF. The DNA of the CDR3 is TGTGCCAGCAGTTTGGGGGGGGCACGGGCATATGGCTACACCTTC.

This clone was detected a few times. The chain combines TRBV18 with TRBJ1-1, with D possibly matching TRBD1 (5 bases). Trimming removed 0 bases at V and 4 bases at J, with 12 bases between. The CDR3 length is 15 residues. Germline CDR1 is KGHSH and CDR2 is LQKENI. The CDR3 protein is CASSPPRQGGTEAFF. Here the CDR3 DNA reads TGTGCCAGCTCACCACCAAGGCAGGGCGGCACTGAAGCTTTCTTT. The full variable domain, its missing parts supplied by reference TRBV18 and TRBJ1-1, is NAGVMQNPRHLVRRRGQEARLRCSPMKGHSHVYWYRQLPEEGLKFMVYLQKENIIDESGMPKERFSAEFPKEGPSILRIQQVVRGDSAAYFCASSPPRQGGTEAFFGQGTRLTVV.

In this sample, this clone turned up once. CDR3 sequence (DNA): TGTGCCACCAGCAGCCCCAGTAACGAGCAGTACTTC. Translation: CATSSPSNEQYF. J is TRBJ2-7 and V is TRBV15; D is uncertain. Looked up from germline, CDR1 is LNHNV and CDR2 is YYDKDF (reference sequence). The CDR3 runs to 12 residues. V was clipped by 3 bases and J by 5 bases, with 8 bases between them.

This sequence joins TRBV7-6 and TRBJ1-5; the match to TRBD1 covers 7 bases. Trimming took 3 bases from V and 4 from J; bases not matched to a gene: 0. The germline V gene has CDR1 SGHVS and CDR2 FNYEAQ. CDR3 length equals 13 residues. The CDR3 is CASSLDRNQPQHF. The DNA of the CDR3 is TGTGCCAGCAGCTTGGACAGGAATCAGCCCCAGCATTTT.

The chain recombines TRBV2 with TRBJ2-7; 14 nucleotides line up with TRBD2. Germline CDR1 is SNHLY and CDR2 is FYNNEI. Losses at the gene ends were 7 bases for V and 2 bases for J; bases not matched to a gene: 10. The CDR3 covers 17 residues. In nucleotides, the CDR3 is TGTGCCAGCACCAGAACGACTAGCGGGAGGGATGCCTACGAGCAGTACTTC. The encoded protein is CASTRTTSGRDAYEQYF.

As regards this clone: The same CDR3 also results from other DNA sequences found in this sample. V usage is TRBV19 and J usage is TRBJ2-7, with TRBD2 matching 7 bases. The germline gives CDR1 LNHDA, CDR2 SQIVND (reference sequence). This CDR3 spans 13 amino acids. V shed 4 bases, J shed 0 bases, and the junction held 0 bases outside the gene matches. The CDR3 loop is CASSSGSSYEQYF. The CDR3 DNA reads TGTGCCAGTAGTAGCGGGAGCTCCTACGAGCAGTACTTC.

This rearrangement joins TRBV28 to TRBJ2-5, with 8 positions matching TRBD1. Judging by the DNA end, TRBJ2-7 fits better; the J call may be wrong. This CDR3 has 13 residues. From germline, CDR1 is MDHEN and CDR2 SYDVKM. CDR3 protein: CASSSGQGGEQYF. The CDR3 DNA reads TGTGCCAGCAGTTCCGGACAGGGAGGCGAGCAGTACTTC.

The chain joins TRBV4-1 to TRBJ2-2, with a tentative D call TRBD1 (6 bases). CDR1 and CDR2 from the germline V gene are MGHRA and YSYEKL. The CDR3 runs to 16 residues. V was trimmed by 1 base and J by 1 base, leaving 10 bases between them. CDR3 sequence (DNA): TGCGCCAGCAGCCAAGCCGGGACACTGAACACCGGGGAGCTGTTTTTT. It translates to CASSQAGTLNTGELFF.

The chain joins TRBV29-1 to TRBJ1-2; tentative D call: TRBD1 (5 bases). In germline, CDR1 is SQVTM, CDR2 ANQGSEA. Trimming took off 6 bases at V and 4 bases at J, with 18 bases between the two ends. The CDR3 runs to 14 residues. The CDR3 loop reads CSVYGTQGGYGYTF. The CDR3 bases are TGCAGCGTCTATGGGACTCAAGGAGGCTATGGCTACACCTTC.

The rearrangement joins TRBV5-1 to TRBJ1-2; D is perhaps TRBD1 (6 bases). V was cut by 0 bases and J by 3 bases, with 12 bases left in between. CDR1 and CDR2 (germline): SGHRS, YFSETQ. The CDR3 is made up of 15 amino acids. The CDR3 loop reads CASSLAGGSDYGYTF. The CDR3 DNA reads TGCGCCAGCAGCTTGGCGGGGGGCAGTGACTATGGCTACACCTTC.

The J gene is TRBJ2-5, the V gene TRBV28; 7 bases map to TRBD2. The V segment lost 3 bases and the J segment 0 bases; nucleotides outside the gene matches: 10. This CDR3 spans 17 amino acids. Germline V gene sequence: CDR1 MDHEN, CDR2 SYDVKM. CDR3 nucleotides: TGTGCCAGCAGTTTTAAATCCGGGACTAACTACCAAGAGACCCAGTACTTC. This translates into CASSFKSGTNYQETQYF.

This clone has a handful of counts. The chain uses TRBV10-3 and TRBJ2-4, with a weak D call TRBD1 (5 bases). The CDR3 runs to 12 residues. Per germline, CDR1 ENHRY and CDR2 SYGVKD. Trimming removed 6 bases at V and 8 bases at J, with 11 bases between. As DNA, the CDR3 is TGTGCCATCAGAGGGGATCAGGACATTCAGTACTTC. It codes for CAIRGDQDIQYF.